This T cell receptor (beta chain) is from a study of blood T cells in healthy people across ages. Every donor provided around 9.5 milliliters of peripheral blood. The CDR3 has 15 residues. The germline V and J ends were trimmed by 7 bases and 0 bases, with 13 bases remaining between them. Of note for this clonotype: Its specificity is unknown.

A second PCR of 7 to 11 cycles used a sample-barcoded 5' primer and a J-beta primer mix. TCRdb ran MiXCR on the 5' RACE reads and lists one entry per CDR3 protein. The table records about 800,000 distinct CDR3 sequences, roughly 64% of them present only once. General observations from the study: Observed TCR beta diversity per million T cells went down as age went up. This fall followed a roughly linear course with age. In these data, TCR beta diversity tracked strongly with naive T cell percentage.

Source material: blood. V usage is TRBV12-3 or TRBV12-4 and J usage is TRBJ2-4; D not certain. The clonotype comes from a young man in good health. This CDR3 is CASTLRGLAKNIQYF. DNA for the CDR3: TGTGCCAGCACCTTACGCGGCCTAGCCAAAAACATTCAGTACTTC.